This T cell receptor beta chain was obtained from a study of radiotherapy plus CTLA-4 blockade in lung cancer. General study results and limits: Per reports, early blood T cell clone dynamics, plus interferon-beta, forecast response most strongly. Blood-borne expansion of tumor-derived TCR clones followed radiotherapy plus ipilimumab.

Generated by immunoSEQ multiplex PCR, the TCRdb table keeps only in-frame clones and is missing some. The sample has around 80,000 clones; roughly 80% are singletons. V dropped 4 bases and J dropped 10; count of bases not matched to a gene: 10. In germline, CDR1 is MGHDK, CDR2 SYGVNS. The CDR3 runs to 14 residues. Details on this clone: Its antigen is currently unknown.

The chain combines TRBV25-1 with TRBJ2-1; 7 bases are a match to TRBD1. This clonotype was sampled from a human donor with non-small cell lung cancer who had stable disease on radiotherapy plus ipilimumab. Source: peripheral blood, taken from a patient treated with radiotherapy plus ipilimumab. The CDR3: CASSAPQTGNEQFF. CDR3 DNA: TGTGCCAGCAGTGCCCCCCAGACAGGGAACGAGCAGTTCTTC.